One TCR beta chain is described in this entry. The antigen is not known. The test was conducted at deep level. This table comes from immunoSEQ multiplex PCR, and its TCRdb copy is limited to in-frame clones, with some not included. This table holds about 2.4 million clones, roughly 93% found once. The CDR3 covers 15 residues. After removal of 4 bases from V and 6 bases from J, the junction contained 8 bases not matched to a gene. The germline V gene encodes CDR1 SGHDT and CDR2 YYEEEE. This record comes from a study of shared clonotypes between healthy human individuals. Investigators divided CD4+ cells into CD45RA+ naive and CD45RA-negative memory subsets. Overall study findings and caveats: Depth was large, yet rarefaction showed that sorted-subset sequencing was incomplete. When compared with the clonotypes that were shared by all four sorted-subset donors, the non-shared clonotypes turned out to have lower generation probabilities.

This receptor was taken from a man between 18 and 29 years old in good health. Some clones in this sample may be carry-over from other donors' samples. The chain carries TRBV5-6 and TRBJ2-1; 9 bases line up with TRBD2. Specimen: naive CD4+ T cells from PBMCs. The subset is: CD45RA+ positively selected. As DNA, the CDR3 is TGTGCCAGCAGCGAACTAGCGGGTGGCGGCAATGAGCAGTTCTTC. This codes for CASSELAGGGNEQFF.